This T cell receptor beta chain was recorded in a study of control samples from healthy donors and cancer patients (dated by TCRdb to about 2020). Comment on this clone: This clone's antigen is unknown. Base quality data are lacking; no much larger clone is found one base away.

Its CDR3 holds 14 amino acids, cysteine through phenylalanine. Left in the record is the CDR3 DNA by itself, 42 bases read in frame from the first base. Per the germline V gene, SGDLS is the CDR1 and YYNGEE is the CDR2. V is trimmed back by 3 bases and J by 10 bases, and the junction contains 6 bases that no gene match accounts for. The library was prepared using the immunoSEQ multiplex PCR assay. TCRdb stores this immuneACCESS table with in-frame sequences only. Part of the clones is absent; in the studies checked, under half of the shortfall reflects unresolved V genes, and no reason is known for the rest. Recorded for this sample are about 84,000 clones; 91% of them occurred a single time. Roughly 15% of the sample rests with the top ten.

This clonotype was obtained from a man over 45 in good health. Sequencing was done on a sample of blood. The chain uses TRBV9 and TRBJ1-6, with 8 bases in between that match TRBD1. The DNA is TGTGCCAGCAGCGATGGACAGGGACCCTCACCCCTCCACTTT. Its protein product is CASSDGQGPSPLHF.